The 2 T cell receptor beta chains presented below share a single source sample, sequenced in a study of cytomegalovirus exposure and HLA in healthy donors. Primers: 60 Vbeta forward and 13 Jbeta reverse. Clones were read by immunoSEQ multiplex PCR, and TCRdb kept only the in-frame ones, dropping some. The sample data list around 140,000 clones. The sequenced material came from PBMCs. Receptor source: a male donor in good health and CMV-seronegative.

The rearrangement uses TRBV4-2 and TRBJ2-6; maybe TRBD2 (6 bases). V was trimmed by 3 bases and J by 0 bases, leaving 18 bases between them. This CDR3 comprises 19 residues. Germline CDR1 reads LGHNA; CDR2 reads YNFKEQ. The CDR3 DNA follows: TGTGCCAGCAGCCATAGATCAGGGACTGCCCTCTCTGGGGCCAACGTCCTGACTTTC. Its translation is CASSHRSGTALSGANVLTF.

The gene calls are TRBV30 and TRBJ1-1; TRBD1 is a possible D gene (6 bases). This CDR3 has 12 amino acids. V was clipped by 4 bases and J by 4 bases, with 10 bases between them. The germline CDR1 and CDR2 sequences are GTSNPN and SVGIG (reference sequence). For the CDR3, the DNA is TGTGCCTGGAACAGGGTAAGCACTGAAGCTTTCTTT. It is translated as CAWNRVSTEAFF.